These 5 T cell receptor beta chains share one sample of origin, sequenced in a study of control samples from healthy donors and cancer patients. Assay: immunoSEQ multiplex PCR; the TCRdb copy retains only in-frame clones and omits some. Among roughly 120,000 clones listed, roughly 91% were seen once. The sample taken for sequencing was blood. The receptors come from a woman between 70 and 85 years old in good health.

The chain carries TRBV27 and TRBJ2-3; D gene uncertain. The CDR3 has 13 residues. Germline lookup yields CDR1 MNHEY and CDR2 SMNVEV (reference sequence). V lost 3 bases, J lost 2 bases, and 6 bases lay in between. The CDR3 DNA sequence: TGTGCCAGCAGTTTCGGGCACACAGATACGCAGTATTTT. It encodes CASSFGHTDTQYF.

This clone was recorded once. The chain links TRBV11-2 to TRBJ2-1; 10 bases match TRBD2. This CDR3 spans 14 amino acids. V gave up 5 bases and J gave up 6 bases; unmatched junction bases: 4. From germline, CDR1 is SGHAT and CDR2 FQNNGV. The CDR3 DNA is TGTGCCAGCAGCCCGGGACTAGCGTCCAATGAGCAGTTCTTC. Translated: CASSPGLASNEQFF.

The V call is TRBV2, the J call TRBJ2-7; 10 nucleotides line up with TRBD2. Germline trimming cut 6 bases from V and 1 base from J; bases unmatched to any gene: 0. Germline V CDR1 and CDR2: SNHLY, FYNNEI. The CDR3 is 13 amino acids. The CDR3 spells CASRLAGSYEQYF. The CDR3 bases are TGTGCCAGCAGACTAGCGGGGTCCTACGAGCAGTACTTC.

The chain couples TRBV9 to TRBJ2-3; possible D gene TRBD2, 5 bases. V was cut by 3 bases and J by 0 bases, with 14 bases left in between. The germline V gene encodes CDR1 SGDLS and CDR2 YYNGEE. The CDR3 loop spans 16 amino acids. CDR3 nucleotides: TGTGCCAGCAGCGGACGACTGGGGAGCAGCACAGATACGCAGTATTTT. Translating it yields CASSGRLGSSTDTQYF.

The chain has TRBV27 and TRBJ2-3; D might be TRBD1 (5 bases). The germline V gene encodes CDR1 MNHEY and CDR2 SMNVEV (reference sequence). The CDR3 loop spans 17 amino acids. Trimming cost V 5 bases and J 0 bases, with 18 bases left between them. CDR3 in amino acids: CASSAHTQAPSTDTQYF. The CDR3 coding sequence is TGTGCCAGCAGTGCTCACACACAGGCCCCTAGCACAGATACGCAGTATTTT.